These 16 T cell receptor beta chains share one sample of origin, sequenced in a study of T cells after yellow fever vaccination. One entry per CDR3 protein, called by TCRdb with MiXCR from the 5' RACE reads. The data hold 500,000 to 650,000 distinct CDR3 sequences, with approximately 13% observed a single time. The specimen comprised PBMCs, sampled on the day of the yellow fever booster vaccination. These receptors all come from a man in his thirties or forties who received the YFV17D yellow fever vaccine.

This clonotype turned up a few times. The V call is TRBV12-3 or TRBV12-4, the J call TRBJ2-7; TRBD1 matches 7 bases. This CDR3 is 15 amino acids long. V shed 5 bases, J shed 4 bases, and the junction held 11 bases outside the gene matches. CDR3 sequence reads: CASSPAQGIRYEQYF. The CDR3 DNA sequence: TGTGCCAGCAGTCCCGCACAGGGGATCAGGTACGAGCAGTACTTC.

This clonotype has just a few counts. The chain combines TRBV15 with TRBJ1-4; 7 bases fit TRBD1. CDR1 LNHNV and CDR2 YYDKDF come from the germline V gene (reference sequence). V was clipped by 5 bases and J by 7 bases; unmatched bases: 7. The CDR3 totals 14 residues. CDR3 in amino acids: CATSGDSSVEKLFF. CDR3 nucleotides: TGTGCCACCAGCGGGGACAGTTCGGTTGAAAAACTGTTTTTT.

The chain links TRBV4-3 to TRBJ2-7, with D uncertain. Trimming cost V 1 base and J 0 bases, with 13 bases left between them. CDR1 and CDR2 from the germline V gene are LGHNA and YSLEER. The CDR3 runs to 16 residues. CDR3 region: CASSQGATASSYEQYF. CDR3 DNA: TGCGCCAGCAGCCAAGGTGCGACCGCCAGCTCCTACGAGCAGTACTTC.

This clonotype was observed many times. V gene TRBV5-1 combines with J gene TRBJ2-1; D possibly corresponds to TRBD1 (6 bases). The CDR3 runs 16 residues. Germline CDR1 SGHRS, CDR2 YFSETQ. V lost 1 base and J lost 1, with 12 bases in between. As DNA, the CDR3 is TGCGCCAGCAGCTTGACGACAGGCACTTCCTACAATGAGCAGTTCTTC. It specifies CASSLTTGTSYNEQFF.

At least ten counts were recorded for this clonotype. This chain connects TRBV3-1 to TRBJ2-2; D unclear. The CDR3 is made up of 14 amino acids. V lost 4 bases and J 0 bases, leaving 6 bases between the germline ends. Germline V gene data show CDR1 as LGHDT and CDR2 as YNNKEL (reference sequence). As DNA, the CDR3 is TGTGCCAGCAGCCTAACAACGAACACCGGGGAGCTGTTTTTT. Amino acids: CASSLTTNTGELFF.

This clonotype came up a few times. DNA for the CDR3: TGCAGCGTGCTAAGCGGGAGTTTCCCCTACGAGCAGTACTTC. Protein sequence: CSVLSGSFPYEQYF. This rearrangement joins TRBV29-1 to TRBJ2-7; 8 bases line up with TRBD2. The germline V gene has CDR1 SQVTM and CDR2 ANQGSEA. V lost 6 bases, J lost 2 bases, and 9 bases stayed unmatched. This CDR3 spans 14 amino acids.

This chain uses TRBV24-1 with TRBJ2-1; TRBD2 agrees at 14 bases. CDR1 and CDR2 (germline): KGHDR, SFDVKD. With 2 bases clipped from V and 8 bases from J, the junction kept 7 bases outside the gene matches. The CDR3 sequence is 17 residues long. CDR3 in DNA: TGTGCCACCAGTGATTGTTCAGTGGGACTAGCGGGAGATGAGCAGTTCTTC. It encodes CATSDCSVGLAGDEQFF.

The chain links TRBV6-4 to TRBJ1-5, with D unclear. CDR1 is MRHNA and CDR2 is SNTAGT in the germline V gene. With 2 bases removed from V and 11 bases from J, the gap between germline ends came to 13 bases. The CDR3 extends over 13 amino acids. The CDR3 DNA reads TGTGCCAGCAGTGACAAAGAACAAAGGGCCCAGCATTTT. Translating gives CASSDKEQRAQHF.

This chain uses TRBV5-1 with TRBJ2-1, with 10 bases fitting TRBD2. The V segment lost 6 bases and the J segment 9 bases; nucleotides outside the gene matches: 21. The CDR3 totals 18 residues. The germline gives CDR1 SGHRS, CDR2 YFSETQ. For the CDR3, the DNA is TGCGCCAGCACTCCGGGACAGAGTGTAGGGCTAGCGGGAGCTGAGCAGTTCTTC. Protein: CASTPGQSVGLAGAEQFF.

This clonotype was observed a few times. The J gene is TRBJ2-3, the V gene TRBV18; the match to TRBD2 covers 10 bases. The CDR3 consists of 15 residues. Trimming took 5 bases from V and 2 from J; bases not matched to a gene: 4. The germline V gene encodes CDR1 KGHSH and CDR2 LQKENI. The CDR3 region has the DNA TGTGCCAGCTCAAGGACTAGCGGTCTCACAGATACGCAGTATTTT. Translation: CASSRTSGLTDTQYF.

This chain links TRBV12-3 or TRBV12-4 with TRBJ2-5, with a tentative D call TRBD2 (6 bases). With 5 bases removed from V and 7 bases from J, the gap between germline ends came to 14 bases. The CDR3 sequence is 13 residues long. The CDR3 loop is CASSPGEAGTQYF. The CDR3 nucleotides are TGTGCCAGCAGTCCCGGGGAAGCGGGGACCCAGTACTTC.

The chain employs TRBV7-2 and TRBJ2-4; 10 bases fit TRBD2. The V gene end was trimmed by 5 bases and the J gene end by 2 bases; junction bases not matched to a gene: 9. Per germline, CDR1 SGHTA and CDR2 FQGNSA. There are 17 residues in the CDR3. As DNA, the CDR3 is TGTGCCAGCAGCCCGAGGACTAGCGGAGGGACCAAAAACATTCAGTACTTC. Protein: CASSPRTSGGTKNIQYF.

This sequence joins TRBV5-4 and TRBJ2-1; 8 bases line up with TRBD2. Germline CDR1 and CDR2: SGHNT and YYREEE (reference sequence). The CDR3 runs to 14 residues. The J segment lost 8 bases and the V segment lost 6 bases, leaving 10 bases of the junction unmatched. The CDR3 DNA reads TGTGCCAGCAACCACGGGACTAGTTTTCATGAGCAGTTCTTC. Its translation is CASNHGTSFHEQFF. The full variable domain, completed using reference TRBV5-4 and TRBJ2-1, is ETGVTQSPTHLIKTRGQQVTLRCSSQSGHNTVSWYQQALGQGPQFIFQYYREEENGRGNFPPRFSGLQFPNYSSELNVNALELDDSALYLCASNHGTSFHEQFFGPGTRLTVL.

This clonotype was seen many times. The CDR3 DNA reads TGCAGTGCTAGCCGGGCAGCGGGAGGAGGGGATACGCAGTATTTT. Translating it yields CSASRAAGGGDTQYF. This chain links TRBV20-1 with TRBJ2-3; TRBD2 agrees at 9 bases. CDR1 is DFQATT, CDR2 SNEGSKA, per germline (reference sequence). Unmatched junction bases numbered 10, after V lost 3 bases and J lost 6 bases. The CDR3 contains 15 residues.

This clonotype was counted many times. The chain couples TRBV7-9 to TRBJ2-7, with D perhaps matching TRBD2 (7 bases). This CDR3 is 14 amino acids long. V lost 4 bases, J lost 7 bases, and 17 bases lay in between. Germline values: CDR1 SEHNR, CDR2 FQNEAQ (reference sequence). The CDR3 loop is CASSSDGGLGEQYF. Written as DNA, the CDR3 is TGTGCCAGCAGCTCCGACGGGGGGCTAGGGGAGCAGTACTTC.

Remarks on this clonotype: The junction and the germline gene differ at one end; a read error may be behind it. V is TRBV7-2 and J is TRBJ2-7; a weak D match, TRBD2 (5 bases). This CDR3 has 15 amino acids. Germline V lookup: CDR1 SGHTA, CDR2 FQGNSA. The CDR3 sequence: CASNLDLSGDYEQYF. CDR3 coding DNA: TGTGCCAGCAACTTAGATCTGAGCGGCGACTACGAGCAGTACTTC.